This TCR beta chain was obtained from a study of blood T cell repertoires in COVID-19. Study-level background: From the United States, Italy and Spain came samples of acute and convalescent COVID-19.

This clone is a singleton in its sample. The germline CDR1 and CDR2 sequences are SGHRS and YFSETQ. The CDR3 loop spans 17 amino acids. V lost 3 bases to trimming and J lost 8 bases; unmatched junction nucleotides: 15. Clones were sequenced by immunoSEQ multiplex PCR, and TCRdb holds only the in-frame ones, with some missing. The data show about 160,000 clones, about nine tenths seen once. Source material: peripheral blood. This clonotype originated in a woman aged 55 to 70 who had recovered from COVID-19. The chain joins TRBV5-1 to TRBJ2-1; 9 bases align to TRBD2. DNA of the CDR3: TGCGCCAGCAGCTCGGATTCCGGGACTAGCTGGGTCCATGAGCAGTTCTTC. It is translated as CASSSDSGTSWVHEQFF.